This T cell receptor beta chain derives from a study of blood T cell repertoires in COVID-19. In the study overall: There were acute and convalescent COVID-19 samples, and they came from the United States, Italy and Spain.

The method was immunoSEQ multiplex PCR; TCRdb's version includes in-frame clones alone and lacks a portion of them. In the table there are around 94,000 clones, roughly 89% of which are singletons. The CDR3 runs to 16 residues. Germline-derived CDR1 and CDR2 are SGHVS and FQNEAQ. V lost 5 bases and J lost 6, with 17 bases in between. The material sequenced was peripheral blood. The gene calls are TRBV7-8 and TRBJ1-6, with D maybe TRBD1 (5 bases). This receptor was taken from a woman between 45 and 65 years old with COVID-19, enrolled during active disease. The CDR3 here is CASSLGQRLINSPLHF. The CDR3 DNA is TGTGCCAGCAGCCTGGGGCAGCGACTGATTAATTCACCCCTCCACTTT.